This T cell receptor (beta chain) was identified in a study of a mutant IDH1 vaccine in newly diagnosed glioma. The overall study: There were approximately 60% males and about 38% females among treated patients, whose mean age was 40.4 years. Patients were pretreated with radiotherapy, temozolomide, or both, mostly both.

Notes on the study in general: Pseudoprogression showed no apparent link to changes in top peripheral T cell clonotypes.

This clone has only a few counts. Its antigen is still unknown. Additional DNA sequences in this sample encode the identical CDR3. Trimming removed 4 bases at V and 0 bases at J, with 11 bases between. The length of the CDR3 is 15 residues. Germline assignment: CDR1 LNHDA and CDR2 SQIVND (reference sequence). TCRdb keeps only in-frame clones here, not all; method: immunoSEQ multiplex PCR. The sample records just under 95,000 clones, just under 80% being singletons. Time point noted: baseline, week 1 (first vaccination visit). The treatment here: pre-vaccination baseline after standard-of-care therapy. Each astrocytoma in the donors was new, WHO grade 3 or 4, IDH1-mutant and ATRX-lost.

The source is a middle-aged man with glioma. The sample in question was PBMCs, obtained from a glioma patient treated with radiotherapy, temozolomide or both. The V gene is TRBV19, the J gene TRBJ2-3, with TRBD1 as a possible D gene (6 bases). CDR3 DNA: TGTGCCAGTAGTACAGGGGCAACTAGCACAGATACGCAGTATTTT. Its translation is CASSTGATSTDTQYF.